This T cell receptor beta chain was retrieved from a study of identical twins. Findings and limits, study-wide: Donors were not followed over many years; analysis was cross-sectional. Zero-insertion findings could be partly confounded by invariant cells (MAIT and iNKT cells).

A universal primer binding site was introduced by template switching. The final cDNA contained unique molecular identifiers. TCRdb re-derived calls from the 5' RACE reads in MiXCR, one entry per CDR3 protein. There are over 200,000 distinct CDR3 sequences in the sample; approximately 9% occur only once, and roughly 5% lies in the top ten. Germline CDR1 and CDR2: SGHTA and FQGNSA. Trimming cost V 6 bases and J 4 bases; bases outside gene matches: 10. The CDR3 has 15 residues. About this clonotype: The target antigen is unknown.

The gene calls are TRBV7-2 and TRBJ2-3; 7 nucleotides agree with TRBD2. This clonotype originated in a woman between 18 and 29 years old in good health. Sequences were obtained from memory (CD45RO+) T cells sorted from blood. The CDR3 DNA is TGTGCCAGCAGTCTACGCGGGAGTGTGGCAGATACGCAGTATTTT. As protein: CASSLRGSVADTQYF.